The 23 T cell receptor beta chains reported below all come from one sample, sequenced in a study of graft-versus-host responses after intestinal transplantation. Responders labeled with CFSE (approximately 200,000) were plated with approximately 200,000 irradiated, violet-dye-labeled stimulators. Sequencing used immunoSEQ multiplex PCR; TCRdb keeps in-frame clones, though not all of them. This repertoire shows under 15,000 clones, roughly 32% found once; its top ten account for approximately 2.2%. This material consisted of alloreactive CD8+ T cells from a mixed lymphocyte reaction culture, taken before intestinal transplant. The subset denotes: CFSE-low proliferating T cells sorted from roughly six-day pre-transplant mixed lymphocyte reaction (GvH or HvG direction). Every receptor here comes from a human patient who received an intestinal transplant.

This chain joins TRBV13 and TRBJ2-4; 8 bases are shared with TRBD2. In germline, CDR1 is PRHDT, CDR2 FYEKMQ (reference sequence). V trimming: 5 bases; J trimming: 7 bases; junction bases outside the gene matches: 4. The CDR3 loop spans 13 amino acids. The CDR3 here is CASSRGGANIQYF. CDR3 bases: TGTGCCAGCAGCCGGGGGGGGGCTAACATTCAGTACTTC.

This clone was found a few times. J is TRBJ1-2 and V is TRBV10-3; no clear D. Trimming pared 2 bases from V and 0 bases from J, leaving 19 bases between. Germline V lookup: CDR1 ENHRY, CDR2 SYGVKD. The CDR3 extends over 18 amino acids. CDR3 in amino acids: CAISENRASLAANYGYTF. CDR3 in DNA: TGTGCCATCAGTGAGAACCGGGCTTCACTAGCCGCTAACTATGGCTACACCTTC.

This clone is medium-sized by share. The genes are TRBV4-1 and TRBJ1-1; D gene unclear. Germline V gives CDR1 MGHRA, CDR2 YSYEKL. The CDR3 extends over 15 amino acids. V lost 0 bases and J 11 bases, leaving 19 bases between the germline ends. The chain's CDR3 is CASSQDGFEALSAFF. DNA for the CDR3: TGCGCCAGCAGCCAAGATGGATTTGAGGCACTTTCGGCTTTCTTT.

The chain employs TRBV30 and TRBJ2-7; no clear D gene. The CDR3 runs 13 residues. V lost 4 bases and J lost 2, with 12 bases in between. Germline V gives CDR1 GTSNPN, CDR2 SVGIG (reference sequence). The CDR3: CAWIGRPTYEQYF. Written as DNA, the CDR3 is TGTGCCTGGATTGGACGGCCAACCTACGAGCAGTACTTC.

This clone turned up a few times. The chain links TRBV11-3 to TRBJ2-7; 7 positions agree with TRBD1. CDR1 and CDR2 (germline): SGHNT, YENEEA. The V and J ends lost 2 bases and 1 base, in that order; junction bases with no gene match: 5. The CDR3 spans 15 residues. CDR3 sequence (DNA): TGTGCCAGCAGCTTATGGACAGGTGTGTCCTACGAGCAGTACTTC. Residues: CASSLWTGVSYEQYF.

In this sample, this clone turned up a few times. This chain joins TRBV11-3 and TRBJ2-5; D call uncertain. Trimming cost V 5 bases and J 5 bases, with 6 bases left between them. CDR1 SGHNT and CDR2 YENEEA come from the germline V gene. The CDR3 consists of 11 residues. The CDR3 region is CASSMGETQYF. In DNA, the CDR3 is TGTGCCAGCAGCATGGGTGAGACCCAGTACTTC.

The chain joins TRBV27 to TRBJ2-3; D is unclear. Trimming removed 4 bases from V and 0 bases from J, with 5 bases in between. This CDR3 has 13 amino acids. The germline V gene encodes CDR1 MNHEY and CDR2 SMNVEV (reference sequence). The CDR3 sequence: CASSWASTDTQYF. The DNA for the CDR3 is TGTGCCAGCAGTTGGGCCAGCACAGATACGCAGTATTTT.

The rearrangement joins TRBV7-3 to TRBJ2-7, with a weak D call TRBD2 (7 bases). This CDR3 contains 15 residues. From germline, CDR1 is SGHTA and CDR2 FQGTGA. V was pared by 2 bases and J by 5 bases, with 16 bases between. CDR3 in DNA: TGTGCCAGCAGCTTATCTGGGGGGGGGCTGGACGAGCAGTACTTC. Translating it yields CASSLSGGGLDEQYF.

This chain links TRBV9 with TRBJ1-6, with D possibly being TRBD1 (5 bases). CDR1 is SGDLS, CDR2 YYNGEE, per germline. Trimming left V 3 bases short and J 10 bases short, with 17 bases between. The CDR3 sequence is 15 residues long. The CDR3 nucleotides are TGTGCCAGCAGCGCCATGGGGGGGGGTGGGTCACCCCTCCACTTT. Protein sequence: CASSAMGGGGSPLHF. Using reference TRBV9 and TRBJ1-6 for the parts outside the CDR3, the full variable domain is DSGVTQTPKHLITATGQRVTLRCSPRSGDLSVYWYQQSLDQGLQFLIQYYNGEERAKGNILERFSAQQFPDLHSELNLSSLELGDSALYFCASSAMGGGGSPLHFGNGTRLTVT.

In this sample, this clone is medium-sized. The genes are TRBV5-4 and TRBJ1-2; maybe TRBD1 (5 bases). The CDR3 length is 15 residues. CDR1 is SGHNT and CDR2 is YYREEE in the germline V gene (reference sequence). The V end was cut by 0 bases, the J end by 4 bases, with 13 bases between. The chain's CDR3 is CASSLGHLRGYGYTF. CDR3 nucleotide sequence: TGTGCCAGCAGCTTGGGACACCTAAGGGGCTATGGCTACACCTTC.

This chain links TRBV4-1 with TRBJ1-1; TRBD1 might be the D (5 bases). Germline CDR1 MGHRA, CDR2 YSYEKL. Trimming left V 6 bases short and J 1 base short, with 9 bases between. This CDR3 is 13 amino acids long. CDR3 coding DNA: TGCGCCAGCAGTCGAGGGGAGAACACTGAAGCTTTCTTT. Encoded protein: CASSRGENTEAFF.

The chain carries TRBV7-8 and TRBJ2-7; D may be TRBD1 (5 bases). V was pared by 8 bases and J by 0 bases, with 8 bases between. This CDR3 is built from 12 residues. The germline gives CDR1 SGHVS, CDR2 FQNEAQ. CDR3 protein: CASAQGSYEQYF. The CDR3 coding sequence is TGTGCCAGCGCCCAGGGCTCCTACGAGCAGTACTTC.

This clone showed up just a few times. The rearrangement uses TRBV6-5 and TRBJ2-2; no reliable D call. The CDR3 extends over 13 amino acids. Germline values: CDR1 MNHEY, CDR2 SVGAGI. V was clipped by 6 bases and J by 5 bases, with 10 bases between them. The CDR3 loop reads CASSYGGTGELFF. In DNA, the CDR3 is TGTGCCAGCAGCTATGGTGGGACCGGGGAGCTGTTTTTT.

This clone was detected a few times. The rearrangement joins TRBV29-1 to TRBJ1-1; unclear D gene. Germline lookup yields CDR1 SQVTM and CDR2 ANQGSEA. V gave up 6 bases and J gave up 2 bases, with 7 bases separating them. The CDR3 has 11 residues. The CDR3 loop is CSVARNTEAFF. The CDR3 DNA reads as TGCAGCGTGGCTCGAAACACTGAAGCTTTCTTT.

This clone has a handful of counts. The gene calls are TRBV4-1 and TRBJ2-6; 11 nucleotides match TRBD1. Per germline, CDR1 MGHRA and CDR2 YSYEKL. The ends lost 3 bases at V and 4 bases at J; junction bases unmatched: 5. The length of the CDR3 is 17 residues. This CDR3 is CASSQGQGVQGANVLTF. CDR3 DNA: TGCGCCAGCAGCCAGGGACAGGGGGTCCAAGGGGCCAACGTCCTGACTTTC.

J is TRBJ2-3 and V is TRBV29-1, with 7 bases fitting TRBD2. CDR3 size: 13 residues. The V segment lost 1 base and the J segment 6 bases; nucleotides outside the gene matches: 4. Germline assignment: CDR1 SQVTM and CDR2 ANQGSEA. CDR3 bases: TGCAGCGTTGAAGGGACTAGGCTGGATACGCAGTATTTT. It yields the protein CSVEGTRLDTQYF.

CDR3 DNA sequence: TGTGCCAGCAGTCCTCCGGGTCAAGAGACCCAGTACTTC. Its translation: CASSPPGQETQYF. The rearrangement joins TRBV7-9 to TRBJ2-5; D is undetermined. The V gene lost 6 bases and the J gene lost 2 bases, with 10 bases spanning the gap. In germline, CDR1 is SEHNR, CDR2 FQNEAQ (reference sequence). This CDR3 is 13 amino acids long. Supplemented by reference TRBV7-9 and TRBJ2-5, the full variable domain reads DTGVSQNPRHKITKRGQNVTFRCDPISEHNRLYWYRQTLGQGPEFLTYFQNEAQLEKSRLLSDRFSAERPKGSFSTLEIQRTEQGDSAMYLCASSPPGQETQYFGPGTRLLVL.

This rearrangement joins TRBV10-3 to TRBJ1-4; no reliable D call. The V and J ends lost 3 bases and 3 bases respectively, with 11 bases between them. Germline V gene lookup returns CDR1 ENHRY and CDR2 SYGVKD. The CDR3 consists of 15 residues. DNA for the CDR3: TGTGCCATCAGTGATTCTCCTGGGGCTAATGAAAAACTGTTTTTT. Translating gives CAISDSPGANEKLFF.

This chain links TRBV27 with TRBJ2-1, with a weak D call TRBD1 (5 bases). CDR3 length: 11 residues. With 7 bases removed from V and 10 bases from J, the gap between germline ends came to 11 bases. The germline V gene has CDR1 MNHEY and CDR2 SMNVEV (reference sequence). The CDR3 loop reads CASIAWGEQFF. The CDR3 DNA follows: TGTGCCAGCATCGCATGGGGCGAGCAGTTCTTC.

This clone was picked up a small number of times. The rearrangement links TRBV15 to TRBJ2-3, with 7 positions matching TRBD1. With 5 bases clipped from V and 1 base from J, the junction kept 3 bases outside the gene matches. This CDR3 has 14 residues. Germline V gives CDR1 LNHNV, CDR2 YYDKDF (reference sequence). CDR3 DNA sequence: TGTGCCACCAGCGGAGGACAGGGCACAGATACGCAGTATTTT. Residues: CATSGGQGTDTQYF.

The CDR3 reads CAWSVMRNQPQHF. CDR3 in DNA: TGTGCCTGGAGTGTGATGAGAAATCAGCCCCAGCATTTT. The gene calls are TRBV30 and TRBJ1-5; unclear D gene. V lost 0 bases to trimming and J lost 4 bases, with 7 bases between them. The CDR3 is 13 amino acids. Germline assignment: CDR1 GTSNPN and CDR2 SVGIG (reference sequence).

This chain links TRBV2 with TRBJ2-1; TRBD2 matches 11 bases. After removal of 2 bases from V and 8 bases from J, the junction contained 8 bases not matched to a gene. CDR3 length: 16 residues. The germline V gene has CDR1 SNHLY and CDR2 FYNNEI. The CDR3 DNA sequence: TGTGCCAGCAGTGAACCGTTTAGCGGGGGGGGCCATGAGCAGTTCTTC. It encodes CASSEPFSGGGHEQFF.

Here the CDR3 reads CASSRIAGGVYIQYF. DNA of the CDR3: TGTGCCAGCAGCAGAATAGCGGGGGGAGTATACATTCAGTACTTC. The chain is built from TRBV11-2 and TRBJ2-4; the match to TRBD2 covers 10 bases. With 5 bases clipped from V and 8 bases from J, the junction kept 9 bases outside the gene matches. Germline-derived CDR1 and CDR2 are SGHAT and FQNNGV. The CDR3 spans 15 residues. Variable domain in full (rest from reference TRBV11-2 and TRBJ2-4): EAGVAQSPRYKIIEKRQSVAFWCNPISGHATLYWYQQILGQGPKLLIQFQNNGVVDDSQLPKDRFSAERLKGVDSTLKIQPAKLEDSAVYLCASSRIAGGVYIQYFGAGTRLSVL.